What follows is one T cell receptor (beta chain) and its context. The target antigen is unknown. The sample comes from a study of shared clonotypes between healthy human individuals. Whole-study findings and limits: Represented diversity (both genetic and exposure-history) was limited by the small number of donors. In the sorted subsets, rarefaction showed sequencing was incomplete despite large depth.

Terminally differentiated effector memory CD45RA+ cells were excluded by CCR7 positive selection of CD45RO-negative cells. Original processing methods: ImmunoSEQ supplied junction-only sequences lacking quality scores, so filtering was different. Clones were sequenced by immunoSEQ multiplex PCR, and TCRdb holds only the in-frame ones, with some missing. The D gene and trimming were derived from the DNA, and the V and J assignments and clone size from that table. Here the sample spans 2 million to 2.5 million clones, roughly 91% being singletons. Per germline, CDR1 LNHDA and CDR2 SQIVND (reference sequence). After removal of 6 bases from V and 6 bases from J, the junction contained 15 bases not matched to a gene. The CDR3 consists of 17 residues.

Sample: naive CD8+ T cells from PBMCs. V and J are TRBV19 and TRBJ1-1, with TRBD1 matching 11 bases. The sequence was collected from a man aged 18 to 35 in good health. Some clones in this sample may be carry-over from other donors' samples. The CDR3 sequence is CASRWTGGLSLFSEAFF. Written as DNA, the CDR3 is TGTGCCAGTAGATGGACAGGGGGCCTTTCCCTGTTTTCTGAAGCTTTCTTT. Based on the CDR3 plus reference TRBV19 and TRBJ1-1, the full variable domain is DGGITQSPKYLFRKEGQNVTLSCEQNLNHDAMYWYRQDPGQGLRLIYYSQIVNDFQKGDIAEGYSVSREKKESFPLTVTSAQKNPTAFYLCASRWTGGLSLFSEAFFGQGTRLTVV.